What follows describes a single T cell receptor (beta chain). The antigen is not known. The data originate from a study of blood T cells in healthy people across ages. Study-wide results and limits: In the absence of known donor CMV status, changes in expanded clonotypes were possibly confounded.

This CDR3 has 17 residues. Germline CDR1 LGHDT, CDR2 YNNKEL (reference sequence). The junction had 15 bases not matched to a gene; V was cut back by 4 bases and J by 7 bases. Combining a sample-barcoded 5' primer with a J-beta primer mix, a second PCR ran for 7 to 11 cycles. TCRdb re-analysed the 5' RACE reads in MiXCR, keeping a single row per CDR3 protein. The data hold roughly 730,000 distinct CDR3 sequences, with roughly three fifths observed a single time. The sample taken for sequencing was blood. The clonotype was recovered from a man in his forties or fifties in good health. The chain employs TRBV3-1 and TRBJ2-1, with TRBD2 matching 8 bases. The CDR3 reads CASSLPLGGGPGNEQFF. CDR3 coding DNA: TGTGCCAGCAGCCTCCCGTTGGGCGGGGGGCCGGGGAATGAGCAGTTCTTC.